One sample yielded the 24 T cell receptor beta chains listed below, sequenced in a study of T-cell memory formation after mild COVID-19. Using its own MiXCR run on the 5' RACE reads, TCRdb lists one record per CDR3 protein. The sample has 470,000 or so distinct CDR3 sequences, around 27% seen once; the top ten hold around 12%. The sample comprised PBMCs or a T cell subset sorted from them (not recorded which). The origin of the receptors is an adult woman who had mild COVID-19 (a few samples of this study predate the infection). Cell type and time point are not known.

This clonotype was seen a few times. J is TRBJ1-1 and V is TRBV2; no firm D call. The germline V gene has CDR1 SNHLY and CDR2 FYNNEI. CDR3 size: 13 residues. With 7 bases removed from V and 9 bases from J, the gap between germline ends came to 18 bases. The DNA of the CDR3 is TGTGCCAGCACTCAATACCAGGACGTAAAAGCTTTCTTT. This gives the protein CASTQYQDVKAFF.

V and J are TRBV9 and TRBJ2-3, with TRBD2 matching over 8 bases. With V trimmed by 0 bases and J by 5 bases, 2 bases remained unmatched. Looked up from germline, CDR1 is SGDLS and CDR2 is YYNGEE. There are 14 residues in the CDR3. CDR3 coding DNA: TGTGCCAGCAGCGTAGGGCTAGCGGGAGATACGCAGTATTTT. It codes for CASSVGLAGDTQYF.

Here the CDR3 DNA reads TGTGCCAGCAGCCTGGACAGGAGTTTCGGCAATCAGCCCCAGCATTTT. Translated: CASSLDRSFGNQPQHF. The V call is TRBV7-9, the J call TRBJ1-5; 7 nucleotides match TRBD1. Germline CDR1 and CDR2: SEHNR and FQNEAQ (reference sequence). J gave up 2 bases and V 5 bases, and 9 bases lay outside the gene matches. This CDR3 region has 16 residues.

This clonotype came up many times. V usage is TRBV7-9 and J usage is TRBJ1-1, with D uncertain. The V and J ends lost 1 base and 11 bases respectively, with 11 bases between them. CDR1 and CDR2 (germline): SEHNR, FQNEAQ (reference sequence). There are 12 residues in the CDR3. The DNA of the CDR3 is TGTGCCAGCAGCTTAGATCTGTCTGCGGCTTTCTTT. This codes for CASSLDLSAAFF.

The chain recombines TRBV6-6 with TRBJ2-7; 12 bases agree with TRBD2. With V trimmed by 3 bases and J by 1 base, 4 bases remained unmatched. CDR1 MNHNY and CDR2 SVGAGI come from the germline V gene (reference sequence). The CDR3 consists of 16 residues. The CDR3 DNA is TGTGCCAGCAGTTATTGGACTAGCGGGGTTTCCTACGAGCAGTACTTC. The encoded protein is CASSYWTSGVSYEQYF.

This chain links TRBV12-5 with TRBJ2-1; 7 bases match TRBD2. Germline-derived CDR1 and CDR2 are LGHNT and FRNRAP. Unmatched junction bases numbered 4, after V lost 8 bases and J lost 0 bases. CDR3 size: 14 residues. The CDR3 sequence is CASLPSGSYNEQFF. CDR3 nucleotide sequence: TGTGCTAGTCTTCCTAGCGGCTCCTACAATGAGCAGTTCTTC. The full variable domain, completed using reference TRBV12-5 and TRBJ2-1, is DARVTQTPRHKVTEMGQEVTMRCQPILGHNTVFWYRQTMMQGLELLAYFRNRAPLDDSGMPKDRFSAEMPDATLATLKIQPSEPRDSAVYFCASLPSGSYNEQFFGPGTRLTVL.

This clonotype has a handful of counts. This sequence joins TRBV12-3 or TRBV12-4 and TRBJ2-5, with D possibly called TRBD1 or TRBD2 (6 bases each). The CDR3 is made up of 15 amino acids. V lost 5 bases, J lost 0 bases, and 13 bases lay in between. The CDR3 coding sequence is TGTGCCAGCAGTCCCGGGGGCCGCTACCAAGAGACCCAGTACTTC. This translates into CASSPGGRYQETQYF.

The J gene is TRBJ2-1, the V gene TRBV11-2; no clear D. There are 11 residues in the CDR3. Germline CDR1 and CDR2: SGHAT and FQNNGV. V lost 3 bases and J lost 8, with 5 bases in between. As DNA, the CDR3 is TGTGCCAGCAGCTTGGTGGATGAGCAGTTCTTC. It translates to CASSLVDEQFF. The full variable domain, with the rest looked up from reference TRBV11-2 and TRBJ2-1, is EAGVAQSPRYKIIEKRQSVAFWCNPISGHATLYWYQQILGQGPKLLIQFQNNGVVDDSQLPKDRFSAERLKGVDSTLKIQPAKLEDSAVYLCASSLVDEQFFGPGTRLTVL.

Turning to this clonotype: This clone may be a read error of a much larger clone one base away. The chain carries TRBV12-3 or TRBV12-4 and TRBJ1-6; 8 positions agree with TRBD1. V lost 3 bases and J lost 10; bases outside the gene matches: 5. This CDR3 has 14 amino acids. In DNA, the CDR3 is TGTGCCAGCAGTTTGGGACAGGTCAAGTCACCCCTCCACTTT. Its protein product is CASSLGQVKSPLHF.

This clonotype turned up a few times. J is TRBJ2-7 and V is TRBV2; no clear D. Trimming removed 6 bases from V and 5 bases from J, with 14 bases in between. The CDR3 contains 13 residues. Germline lookup yields CDR1 SNHLY and CDR2 FYNNEI. CDR3: CASSQVVGNEQYF. CDR3 nucleotides: TGTGCCAGCAGCCAGGTGGTGGGGAACGAGCAGTACTTC.

This clonotype was observed a handful of times. The genes are TRBV7-6 and TRBJ2-3; D is tentatively TRBD1 or TRBD2 (5 bases each). The germline V gene encodes CDR1 SGHVS and CDR2 FNYEAQ. V was shortened by 4 bases and J by 0 bases, with 20 bases between the two germline ends. This CDR3 spans 18 amino acids. The CDR3 reads CASSSRDLLPRSTDTQYF. In nucleotides, the CDR3 is TGTGCCAGCAGCTCCCGGGACCTCCTTCCCCGGAGCACAGATACGCAGTATTTT.

This clonotype was counted a few times. The genes are TRBV7-9 and TRBJ2-3; 10 bases align to TRBD2. The length of the CDR3 is 14 residues. V was pared by 1 base and J by 6 bases, with 1 base of the junction left unmatched. Germline-derived CDR1 and CDR2 are SEHNR and FQNEAQ (reference sequence). CDR3 region: CASSLGTSGDTQYF. CDR3 sequence (DNA): TGTGCCAGCAGCTTAGGGACTAGCGGTGATACGCAGTATTTT.

V gene TRBV20-1 combines with J gene TRBJ2-1, with 10 nucleotides matching TRBD1. This CDR3 is built from 15 residues. CDR1 is DFQATT and CDR2 is SNEGSKA in the germline V gene (reference sequence). J gave up 9 bases and V 4 bases, and 12 bases lay outside the gene matches. CDR3 nucleotides: TGCAGTGCTATAACCGGGACAGGGGTTGTCGGTGAGCAGTTCTTC. This gives the protein CSAITGTGVVGEQFF.

The chain recombines TRBV9 with TRBJ1-1; D gene uncertain. Germline assignment: CDR1 SGDLS and CDR2 YYNGEE. The CDR3 consists of 14 residues. V gave up 0 bases and J gave up 0 bases, with 6 bases separating them. CDR3 bases: TGTGCCAGCAGCGTAGGGAACATGAACACTGAAGCTTTCTTT. This codes for CASSVGNMNTEAFF.

This rearrangement joins TRBV20-1 to TRBJ1-5; D is unresolved. The V end lost 3 bases, the J end lost 5 bases, and 17 bases lay between the germline ends. CDR3 length equals 15 residues. CDR1 DFQATT and CDR2 SNEGSKA come from the germline V gene (reference sequence). CDR3 residues: CSASSTAGVYQPQHF. The CDR3 nucleotides read TGCAGTGCTAGTTCAACAGCCGGGGTCTATCAGCCCCAGCATTTT.

This clonotype occurred many times. The V call is TRBV10-2, the J call TRBJ2-1; D unclear. In germline, CDR1 is WSHSY, CDR2 SAAADI. This CDR3 is built from 12 residues. V dropped 2 bases and J dropped 5 bases, with 4 bases sitting between them. CDR3 amino acids: CASSELNNEQFF. Written as DNA, the CDR3 is TGCGCCAGCAGTGAGCTCAACAATGAGCAGTTCTTC.

The chain uses TRBV6-1 and TRBJ2-5; D is possibly TRBD1 (7 bases). The length of the CDR3 is 16 residues. With 0 bases removed from V and 1 base from J, the gap between germline ends came to 12 bases. Germline V gene data show CDR1 as MNHNS and CDR2 as SASEGT. The CDR3 nucleotides are TGTGCCAGCAGTGAAGCCGGGGGACAGATCCAAGAGACCCAGTACTTC. Its protein product is CASSEAGGQIQETQYF.

This clonotype was observed a few times. The chain uses TRBV12-3 or TRBV12-4 and TRBJ2-5, with D unresolved. This CDR3 has 13 residues. V lost 7 bases and J 5 bases, leaving 14 bases between the germline ends. In DNA form, the CDR3 reads TGTGCCAGCACCCCGAGCAGAGTTGAGACCCAGTACTTC. Protein sequence: CASTPSRVETQYF.

In its sample, this clonotype was seen a few times. CDR3: CATSGGQGQYF. The CDR3 DNA follows: TGTGCCACCAGTGGAGGACAGGGGCAGTACTTC. The rearrangement joins TRBV24-1 to TRBJ2-7, with 8 bases matching TRBD1. This CDR3 region has 11 residues. V lost 5 bases to trimming and J lost 9 bases; unmatched junction nucleotides: 2. Germline V CDR1 and CDR2: KGHDR, SFDVKD.

The chain has TRBV6-5 and TRBJ1-4; tentative D call: TRBD1 (5 bases). The CDR3 totals 15 residues. Germline-derived CDR1 and CDR2 are MNHEY and SVGAGI. V gave up 0 bases and J gave up 8 bases, with 13 bases separating them. The CDR3 bases are TGTGCCAGCAGTTACTCGGAAGGGGTTTGGGAAAAACTGTTTTTT. Its translation is CASSYSEGVWEKLFF.

The chain joins TRBV28 to TRBJ2-3, with 12 positions matching TRBD2. From germline, CDR1 is MDHEN and CDR2 SYDVKM. The CDR3 length is 17 residues. J lost 1 base, V lost 6 bases, and 8 bases had no gene match. In DNA, the CDR3 is TGTGCCAGCAGCGAGACTAGCGGGAGACTCCGCACAGATACGCAGTATTTT. Translating gives CASSETSGRLRTDTQYF.

This clonotype was seen more than once but under ten times. The V and J genes are TRBV5-5 and TRBJ2-3, with 8 bases fitting TRBD1. Germline V CDR1 and CDR2: SGHKS, YYEKEE (reference sequence). Trimming at V came to 4 bases and at J to 2 bases, leaving 3 bases not matched to a gene. The CDR3 covers 14 residues. In DNA form, the CDR3 reads TGTGCCAGCAGCGTGGACAGGGCCACAGATACGCAGTATTTT. Translation gives CASSVDRATDTQYF.

The chain is built from TRBV29-1 and TRBJ2-1, with 8 bases aligning to TRBD2. Germline assignment: CDR1 SQVTM and CDR2 ANQGSEA. V trimming: 0 bases; J trimming: 8 bases; junction bases outside the gene matches: 9. The CDR3 length is 15 residues. The CDR3 region is CSVEDAPGGPDEQFF. The CDR3 bases are TGCAGCGTTGAAGATGCGCCGGGAGGGCCGGATGAGCAGTTCTTC.

In its sample, this clonotype was seen a few times. This chain links TRBV7-6 with TRBJ1-5; possible D gene TRBD1, 5 bases. CDR1 is SGHVS and CDR2 is FNYEAQ in the germline V gene. The CDR3 covers 14 residues. V was pared by 1 base and J by 6 bases, with 10 bases between. CDR3 region: CASSLVEGSQPQHF. In nucleotides, the CDR3 is TGTGCCAGCAGCTTAGTGGAGGGGTCTCAGCCCCAGCATTTT. Full variable domain (rest looked up from reference TRBV7-6 and TRBJ1-5): GAGVSQSPRYKVTKRGQDVALRCDPISGHVSLYWYRQALGQGPEFLTYFNYEAQQDKSGLPNDRFSAERPEGSISTLTIQRTEQRDSAMYRCASSLVEGSQPQHFGDGTRLSIL.